The rows below give T cell receptor beta chains drawn from one sample of a study of blood T cell repertoires in COVID-19. Profiling relied on immunoSEQ multiplex PCR, and the TCRdb table lists in-frame clones only, not all of them. This table holds nearly 250,000 clones, 82% found once. Sequenced material: peripheral blood. The receptors come from a woman of 80 years or more with acute or convalescent COVID-19. Each CDR3 is given with its conserved first and last residue. Each record gives: D gene, J gene, V gene, clone size, CDR3 DNA, CDR3 protein. The D gene is left open where the match is weak. The size entry is marked missing in some rows and otherwise reads once, few, many or a size class.

D gene: TRBD1
J gene: TRBJ1-2
V gene: TRBV6-5
clone size: NA
CDR3 DNA: TGTGCCAGCAGACAGGACAGGGCTGGCTACACCTTC
CDR3 protein: CASRQDRAGYTF

D gene: NA
J gene: TRBJ2-3
V gene: TRBV30
clone size: NA
CDR3 DNA: TGTGCCTGGAGTGTCCGGGTCACAGATACGCAGTATTTT
CDR3 protein: CAWSVRVTDTQYF

D gene: TRBD2
J gene: TRBJ2-5
V gene: TRBV6-6
clone size: NA
CDR3 DNA: TGTGCCAGCAGTTACTCGGCTAGCGGGGGGCAAGAGACCCAGTACTTC
CDR3 protein: CASSYSASGGQETQYF

D gene: TRBD2
J gene: TRBJ2-3
V gene: TRBV4-2
clone size: NA
CDR3 DNA: TGTGCCAGCAGCCAGGATATGACTAGCGGCACAGATACGCAGTATTTT
CDR3 protein: CASSQDMTSGTDTQYF

D gene: NA
J gene: TRBJ1-1
V gene: TRBV28
clone size: NA
CDR3 DNA: TGTGCCAGCATCCTACAGGGAGAAGCTTTCTTT
CDR3 protein: CASILQGEAFF

D gene: NA
J gene: TRBJ2-7
V gene: TRBV15
clone size: few
CDR3 DNA: TGTGCCACCAGCCTCAGGGAAACCTACGAGCAGTACTTC
CDR3 protein: CATSLRETYEQYF

D gene: TRBD2
J gene: TRBJ2-1
V gene: TRBV18
clone size: NA
CDR3 DNA: TGTGCCAGCTCCGCTGCCGGGGGGGCTGATGAGCAGTTCTTC
CDR3 protein: CASSAAGGADEQFF

D gene: NA
J gene: TRBJ1-4
V gene: TRBV20-1
clone size: few
CDR3 DNA: TGCAGTGCTAGTCAGGGGTTCGATGAAAAACTGTTTTTT
CDR3 protein: CSASQGFDEKLFF

D gene: TRBD2
J gene: TRBJ2-1
V gene: TRBV5-1
clone size: NA
CDR3 DNA: TGCGCCAGCAGCCACTCCGGGACTAGCGGGAGGGCCTATCGCGGAGAGCAGTTCTTC
CDR3 protein: CASSHSGTSGRAYRGEQFF

D gene: NA
J gene: TRBJ1-1
V gene: TRBV10-3
clone size: NA
CDR3 DNA: TGTGCCATCAGTGAGAGGGGGTCGAACACTGAAGCTTTCTTT
CDR3 protein: CAISERGSNTEAFF

D gene: NA
J gene: TRBJ2-7
V gene: TRBV9
clone size: NA
CDR3 DNA: TGTGCCAGCAGCCCCTCCTCCGGCTACGAGCAGTACTTC
CDR3 protein: CASSPSSGYEQYF

D gene: NA
J gene: TRBJ1-6
V gene: TRBV2
clone size: NA
CDR3 DNA: TGTGCCAGCAGTAGCAGGGGTTTTAGTTCACCCCTCCACTTT
CDR3 protein: CASSSRGFSSPLHF

D gene: NA
J gene: TRBJ2-2
V gene: TRBV9
clone size: NA
CDR3 DNA: TGTGCCAGCAGCGTATATGACACCGGGGAGCTGTTTTTT
CDR3 protein: CASSVYDTGELFF

D gene: NA
J gene: TRBJ1-2
V gene: TRBV7-3
clone size: NA
CDR3 DNA: TGTGCCAGCAGCGAAAACCCGGGGATCCCTAACTATGGCTACACCTTC
CDR3 protein: CASSENPGIPNYGYTF

D gene: NA
J gene: TRBJ2-2
V gene: TRBV6-1
clone size: NA
CDR3 DNA: TGTGCCAGCAGTGAACTGGCAGGGGCTAGCGGGGAGCTGTTTTTT
CDR3 protein: CASSELAGASGELFF

D gene: NA
J gene: TRBJ1-2
V gene: TRBV4-2
clone size: NA
CDR3 DNA: TGTGCCAGCAGCCTAAGTACCGGGACACAAATTGACTATGGCTACACCTTC
CDR3 protein: CASSLSTGTQIDYGYTF

D gene: TRBD1
J gene: TRBJ2-5
V gene: TRBV18
clone size: once
CDR3 DNA: TGTGCCAGCTCACGGAGACAGGGCTACCAAGAGACCCAGTACTTC
CDR3 protein: CASSRRQGYQETQYF

D gene: TRBD2
J gene: TRBJ2-1
V gene: TRBV5-5
clone size: NA
CDR3 DNA: TGTGCCAGCAGCTTGGGTAGCGGGACCAACAATGAGCAGTTCTTC
CDR3 protein: CASSLGSGTNNEQFF

D gene: NA
J gene: TRBJ1-1
V gene: TRBV18
clone size: NA
CDR3 DNA: TGTGCCAGCTCACCCGGGTTGGCGAACACTGAAGCTTTCTTT
CDR3 protein: CASSPGLANTEAFF

D gene: NA
J gene: TRBJ1-1
V gene: TRBV10-3
clone size: NA
CDR3 DNA: TGTGCCATCAGTGAGTCCACAGGGAGCACTGAAGCTTTCTTT
CDR3 protein: CAISESTGSTEAFF

D gene: NA
J gene: TRBJ2-7
V gene: TRBV7-9
clone size: few
CDR3 DNA: TGTGCCAGCAGCCTCATAACAGAGTACGAGCAGTACTTC
CDR3 protein: CASSLITEYEQYF

D gene: TRBD1
J gene: TRBJ1-4
V gene: TRBV7-8
clone size: NA
CDR3 DNA: TGTGCCAGCAGCCACGGACAGGGGCCTGCAACTAATGAAAAACTGTTTTTT
CDR3 protein: CASSHGQGPATNEKLFF

D gene: NA
J gene: TRBJ1-2
V gene: TRBV12-3/TRBV12-4
clone size: few
CDR3 DNA: TGTGCCAGCAGTGGAGGGTCTAACTATGGCTACACCTTC
CDR3 protein: CASSGGSNYGYTF

D gene: NA
J gene: TRBJ1-1
V gene: TRBV3-1/TRBV3-2
clone size: NA
CDR3 DNA: TGTGCCAGCAGCCAAGAGGGAGGAAGGACTGAAGCTTTCTTT
CDR3 protein: CASSQEGGRTEAFF

D gene: TRBD2
J gene: TRBJ2-5
V gene: TRBV4-3
clone size: NA
CDR3 DNA: TGCGCCAGCAGCCAAGAGAGGGGGCTAGCGGGACTCCAAGAGACCCAGTACTTC
CDR3 protein: CASSQERGLAGLQETQYF